The source of this T cell receptor beta chain is a study of identical twins. Study-wide results and limits: Among monozygotic twins, out-of-frame TCR alpha sharing exceeded what models predicted.

Notes on this clonotype: Its specificity is unknown.

Unique molecular identifiers were present on cDNA, and template switching added a universal primer site. MiXCR, run by TCRdb on the 5' RACE reads, gives a single entry per CDR3 protein. Among hundreds of thousands of distinct CDR3 sequences listed, about 18% were seen once. The germline V gene encodes CDR1 MNHEY and CDR2 SVGAGI. Trimming pared 0 bases from V and 2 bases from J, leaving 3 bases between. CDR3 length: 13 residues. These records were also assigned to another study, of T cells expressing NK-cell markers.

This chain joins TRBV6-5 and TRBJ2-3; D gene unclear. This sequence was found in a woman aged 18-30 years in good health. Sequencing used PBMCs. This CDR3 reads CASSYSDTDTQYF. In DNA, the CDR3 is TGTGCCAGCAGTTACTCTGACACAGATACGCAGTATTTT.